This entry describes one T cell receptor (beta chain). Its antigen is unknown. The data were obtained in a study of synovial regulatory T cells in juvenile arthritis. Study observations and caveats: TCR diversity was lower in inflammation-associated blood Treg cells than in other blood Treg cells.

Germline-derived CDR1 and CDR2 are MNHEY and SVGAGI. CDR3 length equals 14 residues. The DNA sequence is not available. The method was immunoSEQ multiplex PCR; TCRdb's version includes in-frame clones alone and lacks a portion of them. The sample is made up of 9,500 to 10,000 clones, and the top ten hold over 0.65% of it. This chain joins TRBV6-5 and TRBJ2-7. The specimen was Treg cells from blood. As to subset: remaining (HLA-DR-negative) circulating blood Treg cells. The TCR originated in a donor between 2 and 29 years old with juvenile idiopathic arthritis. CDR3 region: CASSYSLLHYEQYF.